These T cell receptor beta chains were read from a single sample in a study of blood T cell repertoires in COVID-19. Only in-frame clones appear in the TCRdb table, and some are missing; sequencing was by immunoSEQ multiplex PCR. The repertoire holds about 200,000 clones, 80% to 85% seen once, with 27% in the top ten. Sequenced sample: peripheral blood. These receptors were taken from a middle-aged man with acute or convalescent COVID-19. The CDR3 runs from the conserved cysteine through the conserved F or W. A D gene is named only where the DNA matches it firmly. Only part of the rows carry a size: once, few, many, or a class if the clone is expanded.

CDR3 DNA	CDR3 protein	clone size	J gene	V gene	D gene
TGTGCCAGCAGTGTGGGGACAGGGCGTGGCACTGAAGCTTTCTTT	CASSVGTGRGTEAFF	.	TRBJ1-1	TRBV2	TRBD1
TGTGCCACTCAAACCGGAGCAGGGGACTATGGCTACACCTTC	CATQTGAGDYGYTF	.	TRBJ1-2	TRBV2	.
TGTGCCAGTAGTATAGATGTCAACGAGCAGTACTTC	CASSIDVNEQYF	.	TRBJ2-7	TRBV19	.
TGTGCCAGCAGTGAACAATGGCAGGGTTATGGCTACACCTTC	CASSEQWQGYGYTF	.	TRBJ1-2	TRBV6-1	.
TGTGCCAGCAGCCAAGATCCGGGGATCCCTGAAGCTTTCTTT	CASSQDPGIPEAFF	.	TRBJ1-1	TRBV14	.
TGTGCCAGCAGCCTTATATCCCGGGGAAACTATGGCTACACCTTC	CASSLISRGNYGYTF	.	TRBJ1-2	TRBV5-4	.
TGTGCTAGTGGTTCCGAGACAGGCACTGAAGCTTTCTTT	CASGSETGTEAFF	.	TRBJ1-1	TRBV12-5	.
TGTGCCAGCAGCTTATCTCCGGGACAGGGATTTAACACTGAAGCTTTCTTT	CASSLSPGQGFNTEAFF	.	TRBJ1-1	TRBV7-3	TRBD1
TGTGCCAGCAGCTACCGTACAGGGGGCGGTCAGCCCCAGCATTTT	CASSYRTGGGQPQHF	.	TRBJ1-5	TRBV4-2	TRBD1
TGTGCCAGCAGCTTAGGGCAGGGGGCCTACAATGAGCAGTTCTTC	CASSLGQGAYNEQFF	.	TRBJ2-1	TRBV11-3	TRBD1
TGTGCCAGCTCACCACCGAACATCTTCTCTGGAAACACCATATATTTT	CASSPPNIFSGNTIYF	.	TRBJ1-3	TRBV18	.
TGTGCCAGCAGTAGGCCCTCGGGAGGGGCTGGAAACACCATATATTTT	CASSRPSGGAGNTIYF	.	TRBJ1-3	TRBV6-6	.
TGTGCCAGTAGTCGAGGGGGGGGCTATACGCAGTATTTT	CASSRGGGYTQYF	.	TRBJ2-3	TRBV19	.
TGTGCCAGCAGCCCCGGGGGGCCGCTTAGCAATCAGCCCCAGCATTTT	CASSPGGPLSNQPQHF	.	TRBJ1-5	TRBV5-5	.
TGTGCCTGGGACACCGCCTACGAGCAGTACTTC	CAWDTAYEQYF	.	TRBJ2-7	TRBV30	.
TGTGCCAGCAGCTTAGTCAGGGGTGGCTACACCTTC	CASSLVRGGYTF	.	TRBJ1-2	TRBV7-3	.
TGTGCCAGCAGCATACAAGGGGTCTCACCCCTCCACTTT	CASSIQGVSPLHF	.	TRBJ1-6	TRBV7-2	.
TGTGCCAGTTCGACAGGGGGGACCACTGAAGCTTTCTTT	CASSTGGTTEAFF	.	TRBJ1-1	TRBV10-3	TRBD1
TGTGCCAGCAGTCGGGACAGGATCGAAGCTAACTATGGCTACACCTTC	CASSRDRIEANYGYTF	.	TRBJ1-2	TRBV6-2/TRBV6-3	TRBD1
TGCAGCGCTTTGTGGAGCGCAGATACGCAGTATTTT	CSALWSADTQYF	.	TRBJ2-3	TRBV29-1	.
TGTGCCAGCAGCCTGGCCGTCTACGAGCAGTACTTC	CASSLAVYEQYF	.	TRBJ2-7	TRBV7-2	.
TGTGCCAGCTCCCGTCAGCGGGAGAGAGAGCAGTACTTC	CASSRQREREQYF	.	TRBJ2-7	TRBV7-9	TRBD2
TGTGCCAGCAGTTTCTCGGTACAGCCCCAGCATTTT	CASSFSVQPQHF	few	TRBJ1-5	TRBV12-3/TRBV12-4	.
TGCAGCGTTGAAGTTCCCCCGGGAGCGGGAGGAGGCACAGATACGCAGTATTTT	CSVEVPPGAGGGTDTQYF	.	TRBJ2-3	TRBV29-1	TRBD2
TGTGCCAGCAGCTCGCGGGACAGGAACACTGAAGCTTTCTTT	CASSSRDRNTEAFF	.	TRBJ1-1	TRBV13	TRBD1
TGTGCCAGCAGCTCGACGGACAAAAACTCTGGAAACACCATATATTTT	CASSSTDKNSGNTIYF	once	TRBJ1-3	TRBV11-2	.
TGCAGTGCCGACAGGGGCTACACCATATATTTT	CSADRGYTIYF	.	TRBJ1-3	TRBV20-1	TRBD1
TGTGCCAGCAGCCCGCGACTAGCGGGAGGGGGAGATACGCAGTATTTT	CASSPRLAGGGDTQYF	.	TRBJ2-3	TRBV11-2	TRBD2
TGTGCCAAAAGTGGAGGAAACAATGAGCAGTTCTTC	CAKSGGNNEQFF	.	TRBJ2-1	TRBV2	.
TGTGCCAGCAGCTCGGGACTAGCGGCCCAGTACTTC	CASSSGLAAQYF	.	TRBJ2-5	TRBV7-8	TRBD2
TGTGCCAGCAGCCAAAGGGCAGGGGGGCATCAGCCCCAGCATTTT	CASSQRAGGHQPQHF	.	TRBJ1-5	TRBV3-1/TRBV3-2	TRBD1
TGTGCCAGCAGTTGGGGGGGACGGGGGGCCCCCTACGAGCAGTACTTC	CASSWGGRGAPYEQYF	.	TRBJ2-7	TRBV27	.
TGTGCCAGCAGTTACCTCCCATGGGACATGACCTACGAGCAGTACTTC	CASSYLPWDMTYEQYF	.	TRBJ2-7	TRBV6-5	.
TGTGCCAGCAGCTCCTTTGGAGGGAGGGATGAAAAACTGTTTTTT	CASSSFGGRDEKLFF	.	TRBJ1-4	TRBV9	.
TGTGCTAGTGGGCCAGGGGCGGCTGGGGCCAACGTCCTGACTTTC	CASGPGAAGANVLTF	.	TRBJ2-6	TRBV12-5	.
TGTGCCAGCAGCTTAGGGAGGACAGGGGACAATCAGCCCCAGCATTTT	CASSLGRTGDNQPQHF	.	TRBJ1-5	TRBV7-6	TRBD1
TGCGCCAGCAGCCAAGCGCCTAGAAGCACAGATACGCAGTATTTT	CASSQAPRSTDTQYF	.	TRBJ2-3	TRBV4-3	.
TGCGCCAGCAGCTTGGAAGGGGATATTAACACAGATACGCAGTATTTT	CASSLEGDINTDTQYF	.	TRBJ2-3	TRBV5-1	.
TGTGCCAGCAGTTTTAACAGTGGAGGTTATAGCAATCAGCCCCAGCATTTT	CASSFNSGGYSNQPQHF	.	TRBJ1-5	TRBV27	.
TGTGCCAGCAGCTTTAATTGGGCCGCCGGAGCTTTCTTT	CASSFNWAAGAFF	few	TRBJ1-1	TRBV7-2	.
TGTGCCAGCAGCCAGACTAGCGGGTTAAATGAGCAGTTCTTC	CASSQTSGLNEQFF	.	TRBJ2-1	TRBV7-6	TRBD2
TGTGCCAGCAGCTTAGTTCCAGGCTCCTACAATGAGCAGTTCTTC	CASSLVPGSYNEQFF	.	TRBJ2-1	TRBV7-2	.
TGTGCCATCAGATCGGACCCCGGGACTAGCGGGAGCTCCTACGAGCAGTACTTC	CAIRSDPGTSGSSYEQYF	.	TRBJ2-7	TRBV10-3	TRBD2
TGTGCCAGCAGCTTCGACAGAAACTATGGCTACACCTTC	CASSFDRNYGYTF	.	TRBJ1-2	TRBV7-2	.
TGTGCCAGCTCACCACAGACAGGGGGAATACTCTCTGAAGCTTTCTTT	CASSPQTGGILSEAFF	.	TRBJ1-1	TRBV18	TRBD1
TGTGCCTGGAGTTCGGGAAGCTATGGCTACACCTTC	CAWSSGSYGYTF	.	TRBJ1-2	TRBV30	.
TGTGCCAGCAGCCGAGGACAGGGGGCTAGGGAGACCCAGTACTTC	CASSRGQGARETQYF	.	TRBJ2-5	TRBV3-1/TRBV3-2	TRBD1
TGTGCCAGTAGTATCGACAGCACGGCGGAAAAACTGTTTTTT	CASSIDSTAEKLFF	.	TRBJ1-4	TRBV19	.
TGTGCCAGCAGTTACTCGAGTAGCCGGGGCTACACCTTC	CASSYSSSRGYTF	.	TRBJ1-2	TRBV6-5	.
TGTGCCAGCGGATGGGCCCCAGATACGCAGTATTTT	CASGWAPDTQYF	few	TRBJ2-3	TRBV27	.